This paragraph covers one T cell receptor (beta chain) sequence. What it binds is not known. The sample comes from a study of shared clonotypes between healthy human individuals. Overall study results and limits: In the sorted subsets, rarefaction showed sequencing was incomplete despite large depth.

The CDR3 is 16 amino acids. CDR1 SGHTA and CDR2 FQGTGA come from the germline V gene. Germline trimming cut 2 bases from V and 7 bases from J; bases unmatched to any gene: 11. Into CD45RA+ naive and CD45RA-negative memory subsets, the CD4+ cells were split. Some clones are missing from TCRdb's copy, which holds only in-frame ones; the method was immunoSEQ multiplex PCR. Of a few hundred thousand clones listed, more than 95% are singletons. The origin of this receptor is a woman under 40 in good health. Source material: naive CD4+ T cells sorted from blood. Indicated subset: CD45RA+ positively selected. This rearrangement joins TRBV7-3 to TRBJ2-7; TRBD2 matches at 10 bases. The CDR3 region has the DNA TGTGCCAGCAGCTTAGCTCCACTAGCGGGAAGTAAAGAGCAGTACTTC. It yields the protein CASSLAPLAGSKEQYF.